This is a list of T cell receptor beta chains from one sample in a study of OX40 agonist ivuxolimab in advanced cancers. Produced via immunoSEQ multiplex PCR; TCRdb's table is partial and in-frame only. The table lists approximately 52,000 clones, 75% to 85% of them singletons. The input for sequencing was CD4+ or CD8+ T cells sorted from blood, taken in a trial of the OX40 agonist ivuxolimab. The receptors originated from an adult with an advanced solid tumor such as melanoma, head and neck, liver or kidney cancer. Both conserved end residues are part of each CDR3. Each record gives: clone size, J gene, V gene, D gene, CDR3 protein, CDR3 DNA. D genes are given only for firm matches. The size entry is marked missing in some rows and otherwise reads once, few, many or a size class.

size: NA; J: TRBJ1-3; V: TRBV5-6; D: NA; CDR3: CASSLWAAGSGNTIYF; DNA: TGTGCCAGCAGCTTGTGGGCGGCCGGCTCTGGAAACACCATATATTTT
size: NA; J: TRBJ1-5; V: TRBV29-1; D: TRBD1; CDR3: CSVWTGDEAAQHF; DNA: TGCAGCGTTTGGACAGGGGATGAGGCAGCCCAGCATTTT
size: few; J: TRBJ1-3; V: TRBV9; D: NA; CDR3: CASSVAAAGFSGNTIYF; DNA: TGTGCCAGCAGCGTAGCTGCTGCAGGGTTCTCTGGAAACACCATATATTTT
size: NA; J: TRBJ1-5; V: TRBV7-8; D: NA; CDR3: CASSLARGGARNQPQHF; DNA: TGTGCCAGCAGCTTAGCCCGGGGGGGGGCACGGAATCAGCCCCAGCATTTT
size: NA; J: TRBJ1-2; V: TRBV9; D: NA; CDR3: CASSVDVGFRLSGGGGYTF; DNA: TGTGCCAGCAGCGTAGACGTAGGATTTCGGTTGAGCGGGGGAGGTGGCTACACCTTC
size: NA; J: TRBJ1-5; V: TRBV6-1; D: NA; CDR3: CAADRVGNQPQHF; DNA: TGTGCCGCCGATAGGGTGGGCAATCAGCCCCAGCATTTT
size: NA; J: TRBJ2-3; V: TRBV29-1; D: NA; CDR3: CSVEDSGDSDTQYF; DNA: TGCAGCGTTGAAGACTCGGGGGACTCAGATACGCAGTATTTT
size: few; J: TRBJ2-4; V: TRBV18; D: NA; CDR3: CASSPSGSSKNIQYF; DNA: TGTGCCAGCTCACCATCCGGGTCGTCCAAAAACATTCAGTACTTC
size: NA; J: TRBJ1-1; V: TRBV18; D: NA; CDR3: CASSPASTLNTEAFF; DNA: TGTGCCAGCTCACCAGCATCCACCCTGAACACTGAAGCTTTCTTT
size: few; J: TRBJ1-5; V: TRBV5-1; D: NA; CDR3: CASSYGGDQPQHF; DNA: TGCGCCAGCAGCTACGGGGGAGATCAGCCCCAGCATTTT
size: NA; J: TRBJ2-5; V: TRBV12-5; D: TRBD1; CDR3: CASGPWTGGWEETQYF; DNA: TGTGCTAGTGGTCCCTGGACAGGGGGCTGGGAGGAGACCCAGTACTTC
size: NA; J: TRBJ1-2; V: TRBV19; D: TRBD1; CDR3: CASSPQGQGAYGYTF; DNA: TGTGCCAGTAGTCCCCAGGGACAGGGGGCTTATGGCTACACCTTC
size: NA; J: TRBJ1-5; V: TRBV6-5; D: TRBD1; CDR3: CASSYSQGAGQPQHF; DNA: TGTGCCAGCAGTTACTCACAGGGGGCGGGTCAGCCCCAGCATTTT
size: NA; J: TRBJ2-5; V: TRBV13; D: TRBD2; CDR3: CASSSKAAGGETQYF; DNA: TGTGCCAGCAGCTCAAAAGCGGCGGGGGGCGAGACCCAGTACTTC
size: NA; J: TRBJ2-5; V: TRBV5-4; D: TRBD2; CDR3: CASSPSEAGLRETQYF; DNA: TGTGCCAGCAGCCCCTCCGAAGCGGGGCTACGAGAGACCCAGTACTTC
size: few; J: TRBJ1-2; V: TRBV6-5; D: NA; CDR3: CASRQTGSVDGYTF; DNA: TGTGCCAGCAGACAGACAGGTTCTGTGGATGGCTACACCTTC
size: NA; J: TRBJ1-1; V: TRBV19; D: NA; CDR3: CASSTEGRMNTEAFF; DNA: TGTGCCAGTAGTACCGAGGGACGGATGAACACTGAAGCTTTCTTT
size: NA; J: TRBJ1-1; V: TRBV5-4; D: NA; CDR3: CASSWAGQGKEAFF; DNA: TGTGCCAGCAGCTGGGCGGGGCAGGGGAAGGAGGCTTTCTTT
size: NA; J: TRBJ2-5; V: TRBV19; D: TRBD2; CDR3: CASRLNSGGKETQYF; DNA: TGTGCCAGTAGACTTAATAGCGGGGGGAAAGAGACCCAGTACTTC
size: NA; J: TRBJ2-7; V: TRBV30; D: TRBD1; CDR3: CAWSRVIGGYSYEQYF; DNA: TGTGCCTGGAGTAGAGTCATAGGGGGCTACTCCTACGAGCAGTACTTC
size: NA; J: TRBJ2-3; V: TRBV5-1; D: TRBD2; CDR3: CASSLPGTKTDTQYF; DNA: TGCGCCAGCAGCTTACCCGGGACTAAAACAGATACGCAGTATTTT
size: NA; J: TRBJ2-1; V: TRBV11-3; D: NA; CDR3: CASSLDPAGRREQFF; DNA: TGTGCCAGCAGCTTAGATCCAGCAGGGAGACGTGAGCAGTTCTTC
size: once; J: TRBJ2-2; V: TRBV12-5; D: TRBD2; CDR3: CASGIGGSGGYANTGELFF; DNA: TGTGCTAGTGGAATAGGGGGTAGCGGGGGATACGCGAACACCGGGGAGCTGTTTTTT
size: NA; J: TRBJ2-7; V: TRBV10-1; D: NA; CDR3: CARPKKDLYEQYF; DNA: TGCGCCAGGCCCAAAAAGGATCTCTACGAGCAGTACTTC
size: NA; J: TRBJ2-2; V: TRBV7-2; D: NA; CDR3: CASSFDVGANTGELFF; DNA: TGTGCCAGCAGCTTTGACGTGGGGGCGAACACCGGGGAGCTGTTTTTT
size: NA; J: TRBJ1-1; V: TRBV27; D: NA; CDR3: CASSPHQLNTEAFF; DNA: TGTGCCAGCAGTCCGCACCAATTGAACACTGAAGCTTTCTTT
size: NA; J: TRBJ2-1; V: TRBV6-5; D: TRBD1; CDR3: CATRRQGREQFF; DNA: TGTGCCACCCGTCGACAGGGAAGGGAGCAGTTCTTC